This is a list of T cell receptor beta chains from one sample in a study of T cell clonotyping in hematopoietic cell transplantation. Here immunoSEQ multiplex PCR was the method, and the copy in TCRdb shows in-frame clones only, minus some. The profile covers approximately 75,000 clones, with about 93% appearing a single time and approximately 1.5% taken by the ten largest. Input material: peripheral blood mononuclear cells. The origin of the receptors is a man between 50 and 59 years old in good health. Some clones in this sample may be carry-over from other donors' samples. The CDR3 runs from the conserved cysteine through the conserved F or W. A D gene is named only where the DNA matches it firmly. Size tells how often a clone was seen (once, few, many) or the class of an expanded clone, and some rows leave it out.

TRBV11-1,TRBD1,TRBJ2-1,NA,CASSLASDRGYEQFF,TGTGCCAGCAGCTTAGCCTCCGACAGGGGTTATGAGCAGTTCTTC
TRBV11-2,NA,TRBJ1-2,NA,CASSLSDYGYTF,TGTGCCAGCAGCTTATCCGACTATGGCTACACCTTC
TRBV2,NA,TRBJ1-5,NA,CASGWTDSNQPQHF,TGTGCCAGCGGGTGGACAGATAGCAATCAGCCCCAGCATTTT
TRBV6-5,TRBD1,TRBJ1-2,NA,CATRQQGNYGYTF,TGTGCCACCCGTCAACAGGGGAACTATGGCTACACCTTC
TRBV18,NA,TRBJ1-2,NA,CASSSGSYGYTF,TGTGCCAGCTCATCGGGGTCCTATGGCTACACCTTC
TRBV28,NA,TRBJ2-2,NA,CASGRGWNTGELFF,TGTGCCAGCGGTCGCGGTTGGAACACCGGGGAGCTGTTTTTT
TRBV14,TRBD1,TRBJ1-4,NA,CASSPRTGNEKLFF,TGTGCCAGCAGCCCGAGGACAGGGAATGAAAAACTGTTTTTT
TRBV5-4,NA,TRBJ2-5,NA,CASSGQETQYF,TGTGCCAGCAGCGGTCAAGAGACCCAGTACTTC
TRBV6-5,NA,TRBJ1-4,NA,CASSSSGGLGEKLFF,TGTGCCAGCAGCTCGAGCGGGGGGCTAGGTGAAAAACTGTTTTTT
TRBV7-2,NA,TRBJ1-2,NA,CASSLFQGPGAYF,TGTGCCAGCAGCTTGTTCCAGGGGCCGGGAGCCTACTTC
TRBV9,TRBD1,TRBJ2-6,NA,CASSVATGGVSSAGANVLTF,TGTGCCAGCAGCGTAGCGACAGGGGGCGTAAGTTCAGCTGGGGCCAACGTCCTGACTTTC
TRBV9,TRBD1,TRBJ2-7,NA,CASSPQETGLSSYEQYF,TGTGCCAGCAGCCCACAAGAGACAGGGCTTAGCTCCTACGAGCAGTACTTC
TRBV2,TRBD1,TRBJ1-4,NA,CASRGQVIGEKLFF,TGTGCCAGCAGAGGACAGGTCATCGGTGAAAAACTGTTTTTT
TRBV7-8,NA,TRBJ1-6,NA,CASSTTRDIENSPLHF,TGTGCCAGCAGCACCACACGGGACATCGAAAATTCACCCCTCCACTTT
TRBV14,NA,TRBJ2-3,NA,CASSPLDGRKVPYPTDTQYF,TGTGCCAGCAGCCCGTTGGACGGCCGTAAGGTCCCTTACCCCACAGATACGCAGTATTTT
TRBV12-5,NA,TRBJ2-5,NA,CASGHGNQETQYF,TGTGCTAGTGGTCATGGTAATCAAGAGACCCAGTACTTC
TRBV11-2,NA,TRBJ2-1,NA,CASSLFWSEQFF,TGTGCCAGCAGCTTATTCTGGAGTGAGCAGTTCTTC
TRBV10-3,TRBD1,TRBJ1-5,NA,CAISDTLQGGGQPQHF,TGTGCCATCAGTGATACTTTACAGGGGGGCGGTCAGCCCCAGCATTTT
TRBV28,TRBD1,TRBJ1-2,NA,CASSTGGGKGYTF,TGTGCCAGCAGTACAGGAGGGGGCAAGGGCTACACCTTC
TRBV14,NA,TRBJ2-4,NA,CASSRLNFGGIQYF,TGTGCCAGCAGCCGACTTAATTTTGGGGGGATTCAGTACTTC
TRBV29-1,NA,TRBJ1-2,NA,CSVDTDGYTF,TGCAGCGTCGATACCGACGGCTACACCTTC
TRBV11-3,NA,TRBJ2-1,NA,CASSQAGEQFF,TGTGCCAGCAGCCAAGCGGGTGAGCAGTTCTTC
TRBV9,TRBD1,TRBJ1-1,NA,CASSVHGGQGMDTEAFF,TGTGCCAGCAGCGTGCACGGGGGACAGGGGATGGACACTGAAGCTTTCTTT
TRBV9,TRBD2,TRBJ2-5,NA,CASSKGTSGVSETQYF,TGTGCCAGCAGCAAGGGGACTAGCGGGGTATCAGAGACCCAGTACTTC
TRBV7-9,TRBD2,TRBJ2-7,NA,CASSLGLAGESYEQYF,TGTGCCAGCAGCTTGGGACTAGCGGGAGAATCCTACGAGCAGTACTTC
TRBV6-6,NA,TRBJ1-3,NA,CASSTEHSSGNTIYF,TGTGCCAGCAGTACTGAACACAGCTCTGGAAACACCATATATTTT
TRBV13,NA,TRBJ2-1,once,CASSQDLMGEQFF,TGTGCCAGCAGCCAAGATCTGATGGGGGAGCAGTTCTTC
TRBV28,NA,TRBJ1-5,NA,CASSLSGMGQPQHF,TGTGCCAGCAGTTTATCGGGCATGGGTCAGCCCCAGCATTTT
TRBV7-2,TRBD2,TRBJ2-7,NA,CASSLASGGSYEQYF,TGTGCCAGCAGCTTAGCGTCGGGGGGCTCCTACGAGCAGTACTTC
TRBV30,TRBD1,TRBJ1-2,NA,CAWNGQGGGYTF,TGTGCCTGGAACGGACAGGGTGGTGGCTACACCTTC
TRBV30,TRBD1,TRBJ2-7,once,CAWSFAGGGYEQYF,TGTGCCTGGAGTTTCGCAGGGGGCGGGTACGAGCAGTACTTC
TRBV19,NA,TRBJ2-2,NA,CASTKTGYGETGELFF,TGTGCCAGTACCAAAACAGGGTATGGGGAAACCGGGGAGCTGTTTTTT
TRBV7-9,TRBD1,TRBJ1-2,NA,CASSSLRDRELIDYGYTF,TGTGCCAGCAGTTCTCTCCGGGACAGGGAGTTAATTGACTATGGCTACACCTTC
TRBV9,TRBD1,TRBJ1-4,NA,CASSTRQGTNEKLFF,TGTGCCAGCAGCACCAGACAGGGGACTAATGAAAAACTGTTTTTT
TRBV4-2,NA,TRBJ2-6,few,CASSQDSNSGANVLTF,TGTGCCAGCAGCCAAGATTCAAACTCTGGGGCCAACGTCCTGACTTTC
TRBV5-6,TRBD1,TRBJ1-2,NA,CASSPTQSRTGGYTF,TGTGCCAGCAGCCCTACCCAATCGCGGACAGGGGGCTACACCTTC
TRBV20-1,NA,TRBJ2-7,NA,CSARVVEQYF,TGCAGTGCTAGGGTGGTCGAGCAGTACTTC
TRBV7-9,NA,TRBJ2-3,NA,CASSLVGEGGDTQYF,TGTGCCAGCAGCTTAGTGGGGGAAGGCGGAGATACGCAGTATTTT
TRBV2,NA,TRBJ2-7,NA,CASLQGLSTYEQYF,TGTGCCAGCTTACAGGGTTTGTCGACCTACGAGCAGTACTTC
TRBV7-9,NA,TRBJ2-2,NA,CASSPQGWELFF,TGTGCCAGCAGCCCACAGGGTTGGGAGCTGTTTTTT
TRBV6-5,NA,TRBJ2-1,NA,CASRPGPPGEQFF,TGTGCCAGCAGGCCCGGACCCCCGGGAGAGCAGTTCTTC
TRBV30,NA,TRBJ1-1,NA,CAWSGPANTEAFF,TGTGCCTGGAGTGGGCCGGCGAACACTGAAGCTTTCTTT